This TCR beta chain was captured in a study of CD8+CD57+ T cells in acquired aplastic anemia. For this clonotype: As yet, its antigen is unknown.

The authors sequenced patients whose flow cytometry had shown CD8+CD57+ cell expansion. With no exception, the patients had severe acquired aplastic anemia. Blood samples were obtained from patients who had received no prior therapy. The V gene lost 6 bases and the J gene lost 1 base, with 6 bases spanning the gap. The germline V gene encodes CDR1 SNHLY and CDR2 FYNNEI. The length of the CDR3 is 12 residues. The study's findings and limits: Patients and controls shared twenty-nine CD8+ CDR3 sequences. Significant differences in CD8+ Simpson's diversity were not observed between patients and controls.

The use of genomic DNA as template underpinned the TCR beta VDJ and CDR3 profiling. TCRdb fed the reads into MiXCR, producing one record per CDR3 protein. The data contain 160,000 or so distinct CDR3 sequences, more than 45% of them singletons. The TCR originated in a human donor with aplastic anemia. Sample: sorted CD4+, CD8+, or CD8+CD57+ T cells (not recorded which) from PBMCs. The rearrangement links TRBV2 to TRBJ2-5; D is perhaps TRBD2 (5 bases). Here the CDR3 reads CASRTTQETQYF. Here the CDR3 DNA reads TGTGCCAGCAGGACTACCCAAGAGACCCAGTACTTC.